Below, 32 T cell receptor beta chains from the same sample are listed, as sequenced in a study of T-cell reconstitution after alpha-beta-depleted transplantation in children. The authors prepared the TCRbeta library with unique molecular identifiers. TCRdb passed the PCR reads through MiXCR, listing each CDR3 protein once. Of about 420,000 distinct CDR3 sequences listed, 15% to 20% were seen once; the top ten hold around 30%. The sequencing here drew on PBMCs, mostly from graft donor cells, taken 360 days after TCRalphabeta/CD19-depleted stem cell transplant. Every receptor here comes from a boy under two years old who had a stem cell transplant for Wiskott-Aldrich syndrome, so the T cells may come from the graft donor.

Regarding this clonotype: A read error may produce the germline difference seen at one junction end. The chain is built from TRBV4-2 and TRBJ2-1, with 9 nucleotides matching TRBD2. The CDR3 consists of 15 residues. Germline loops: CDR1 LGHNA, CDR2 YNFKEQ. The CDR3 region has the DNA TGTGCCAGCAGCCAAGATCCGCTTTGGGCTAGCGGGGAAATCTTC. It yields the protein CASSQDPLWASGEIF.

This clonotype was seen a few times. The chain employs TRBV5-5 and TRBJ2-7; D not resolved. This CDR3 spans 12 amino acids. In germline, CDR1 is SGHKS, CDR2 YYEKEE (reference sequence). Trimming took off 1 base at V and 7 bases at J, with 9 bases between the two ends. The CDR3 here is CASSLSTQEQYF. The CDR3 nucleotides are TGTGCCAGCAGCTTGTCAACGCAGGAGCAGTACTTC.

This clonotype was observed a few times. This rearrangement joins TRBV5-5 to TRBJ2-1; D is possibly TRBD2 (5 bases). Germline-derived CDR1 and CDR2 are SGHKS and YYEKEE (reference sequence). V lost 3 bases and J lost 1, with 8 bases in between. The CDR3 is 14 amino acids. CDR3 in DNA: TGTGCCAGCAGCTCGCCGGGGTCCTACAATGAGCAGTTCTTC. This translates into CASSSPGSYNEQFF.

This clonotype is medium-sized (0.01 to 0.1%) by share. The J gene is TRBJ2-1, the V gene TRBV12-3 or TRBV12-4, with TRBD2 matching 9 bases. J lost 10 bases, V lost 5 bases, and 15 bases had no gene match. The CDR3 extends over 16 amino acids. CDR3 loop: CASSPPGTSLLMEQFF. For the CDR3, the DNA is TGTGCCAGCAGTCCGCCGGGGACTAGCCTCCTCATGGAGCAGTTCTTC.

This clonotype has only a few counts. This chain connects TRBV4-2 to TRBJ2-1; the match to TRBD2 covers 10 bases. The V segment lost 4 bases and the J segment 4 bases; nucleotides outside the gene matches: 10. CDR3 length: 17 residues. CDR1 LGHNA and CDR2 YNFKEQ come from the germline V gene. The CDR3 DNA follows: TGTGCCAGCAGCCCCAGGGGGCTAGCGGGGGAGTACAATGAGCAGTTCTTC. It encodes CASSPRGLAGEYNEQFF.

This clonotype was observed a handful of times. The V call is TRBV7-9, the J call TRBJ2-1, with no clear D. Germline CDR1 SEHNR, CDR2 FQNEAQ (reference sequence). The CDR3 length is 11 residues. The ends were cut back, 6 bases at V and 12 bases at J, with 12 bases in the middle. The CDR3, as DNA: TGTGCCAGCAGGAGAGGAAAGGCGCAGTTCTTC. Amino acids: CASRRGKAQFF.

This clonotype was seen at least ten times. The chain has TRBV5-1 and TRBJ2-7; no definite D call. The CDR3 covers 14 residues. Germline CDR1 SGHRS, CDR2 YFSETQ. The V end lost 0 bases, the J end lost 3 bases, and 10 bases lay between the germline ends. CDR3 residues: CASSLDSGRYEQYF. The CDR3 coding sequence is TGCGCCAGCAGCTTGGATTCAGGCCGCTACGAGCAGTACTTC.

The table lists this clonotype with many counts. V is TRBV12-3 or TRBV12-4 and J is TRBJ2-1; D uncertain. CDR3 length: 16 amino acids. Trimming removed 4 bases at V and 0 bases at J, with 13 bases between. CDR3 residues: CASSSVPLGSYNEQFF. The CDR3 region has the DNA TGTGCCAGCAGTTCCGTACCCCTAGGCTCCTACAATGAGCAGTTCTTC.

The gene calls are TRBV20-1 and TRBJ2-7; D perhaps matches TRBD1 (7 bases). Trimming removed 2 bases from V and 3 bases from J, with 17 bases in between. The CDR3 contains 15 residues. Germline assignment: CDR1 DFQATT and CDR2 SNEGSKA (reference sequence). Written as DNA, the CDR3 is TGCAGTGCTAGATCAGGAGGGGGCCTCCGCTACGAGCAGTACTTC. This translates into CSARSGGGLRYEQYF.

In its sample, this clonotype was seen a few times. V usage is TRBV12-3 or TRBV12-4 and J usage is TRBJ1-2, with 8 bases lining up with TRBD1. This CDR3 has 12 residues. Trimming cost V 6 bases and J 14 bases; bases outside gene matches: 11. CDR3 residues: CASSPPAGGRTF. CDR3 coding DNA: TGTGCCAGCAGCCCCCCGGCAGGGGGCCGAACCTTC.

CDR3 sequence reads: CASSEFGATSYEQYF. CDR3 in DNA: TGTGCCAGCAGTGAATTTGGGGCAACCTCCTACGAGCAGTACTTC. The chain employs TRBV2 and TRBJ2-7; D perhaps matches TRBD1 (5 bases). Trimming shortened V by 2 bases and J by 0 bases, and 11 bases separated the two germline ends. Germline V lookup: CDR1 SNHLY, CDR2 FYNNEI. The CDR3 has 15 residues.

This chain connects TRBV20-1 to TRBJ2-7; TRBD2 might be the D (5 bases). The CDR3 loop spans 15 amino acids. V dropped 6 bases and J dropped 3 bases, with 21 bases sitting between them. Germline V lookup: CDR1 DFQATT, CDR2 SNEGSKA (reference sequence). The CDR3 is CSANPPGFTLYEQYF. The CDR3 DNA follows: TGCAGTGCCAACCCGCCGGGGTTTACCCTCTACGAGCAGTACTTC.

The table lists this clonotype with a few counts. CDR3 protein: CSVTPDSFRGTGELFF. The DNA for the CDR3 is TGCAGCGTTACCCCGGACTCTTTTCGGGGGACCGGGGAGCTGTTTTTT. This chain connects TRBV29-1 to TRBJ2-2; D might be TRBD2 (6 bases). Germline V gene sequence: CDR1 SQVTM, CDR2 ANQGSEA. The CDR3 has 16 amino acids. V gave up 5 bases and J gave up 5 bases, with 21 bases separating them.

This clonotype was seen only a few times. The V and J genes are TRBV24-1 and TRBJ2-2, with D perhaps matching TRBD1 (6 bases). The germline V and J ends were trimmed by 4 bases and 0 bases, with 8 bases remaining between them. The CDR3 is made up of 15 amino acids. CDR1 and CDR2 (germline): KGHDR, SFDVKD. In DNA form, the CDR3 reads TGTGCCACCAGTGAACAGGGACCGAACACCGGGGAGCTGTTTTTT. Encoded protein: CATSEQGPNTGELFF.

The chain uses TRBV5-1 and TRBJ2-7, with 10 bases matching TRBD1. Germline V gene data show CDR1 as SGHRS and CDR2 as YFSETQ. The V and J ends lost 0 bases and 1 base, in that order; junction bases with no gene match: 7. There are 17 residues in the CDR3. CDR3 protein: CASSLAVGTGASYEQYF. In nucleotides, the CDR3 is TGCGCCAGCAGCTTGGCCGTCGGGACAGGGGCGTCCTACGAGCAGTACTTC.

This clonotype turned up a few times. The DNA of the CDR3 is TGCGCCAGCAGCCAACTAGCGGGAGGGCCTGAATACGAGCAGTACTTC. It is translated as CASSQLAGGPEYEQYF. This sequence joins TRBV4-3 and TRBJ2-7; 12 bases are shared with TRBD2. The CDR3 is 16 amino acids. The J segment lost 4 bases and the V segment lost 2 bases, leaving 6 bases of the junction unmatched. Germline lookup yields CDR1 LGHNA and CDR2 YSLEER.

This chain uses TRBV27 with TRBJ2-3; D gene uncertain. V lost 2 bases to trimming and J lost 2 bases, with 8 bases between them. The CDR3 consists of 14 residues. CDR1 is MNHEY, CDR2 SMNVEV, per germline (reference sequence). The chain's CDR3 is CASSLSDITDTQYF. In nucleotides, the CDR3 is TGTGCCAGCAGTTTAAGTGACATCACAGATACGCAGTATTTT.

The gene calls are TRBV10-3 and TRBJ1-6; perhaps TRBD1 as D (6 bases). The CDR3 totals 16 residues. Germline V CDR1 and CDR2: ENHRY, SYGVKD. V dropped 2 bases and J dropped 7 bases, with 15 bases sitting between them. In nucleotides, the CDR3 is TGTGCCATCAGTGAGGCTGGGGGCAGCTACAATTCACCCCTCCACTTT. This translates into CAISEAGGSYNSPLHF.

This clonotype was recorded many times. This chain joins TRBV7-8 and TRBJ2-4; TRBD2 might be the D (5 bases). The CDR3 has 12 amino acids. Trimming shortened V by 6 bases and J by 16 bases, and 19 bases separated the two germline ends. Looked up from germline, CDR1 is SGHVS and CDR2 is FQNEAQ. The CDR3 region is CASSLYTGVLYF. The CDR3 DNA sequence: TGTGCCAGCAGTTTGTATACCGGGGTTCTATACTTC.

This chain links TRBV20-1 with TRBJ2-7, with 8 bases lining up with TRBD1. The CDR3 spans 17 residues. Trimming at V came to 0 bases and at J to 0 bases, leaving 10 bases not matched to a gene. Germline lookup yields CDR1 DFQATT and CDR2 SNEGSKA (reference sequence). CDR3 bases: TGCAGTGCTAGAGATTGGCGTCGGGACAGGCCCTCCTACGAGCAGTACTTC. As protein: CSARDWRRDRPSYEQYF.

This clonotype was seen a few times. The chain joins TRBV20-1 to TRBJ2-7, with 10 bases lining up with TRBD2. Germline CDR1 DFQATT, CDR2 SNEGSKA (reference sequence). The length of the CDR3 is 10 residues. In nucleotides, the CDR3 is TGCAGCGTAGCGGGAGGCGAGCAGTACTTC. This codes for CSVAGGEQYF.

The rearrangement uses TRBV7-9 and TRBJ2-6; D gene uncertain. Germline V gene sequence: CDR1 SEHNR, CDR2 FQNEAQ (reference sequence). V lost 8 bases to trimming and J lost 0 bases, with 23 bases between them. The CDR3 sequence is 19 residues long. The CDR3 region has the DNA TGTGCCAGCGTCCTGAGTTTTTGGGCAGAGGACTCTGGGGCCAACGTCCTGACTTTC. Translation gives CASVLSFWAEDSGANVLTF.

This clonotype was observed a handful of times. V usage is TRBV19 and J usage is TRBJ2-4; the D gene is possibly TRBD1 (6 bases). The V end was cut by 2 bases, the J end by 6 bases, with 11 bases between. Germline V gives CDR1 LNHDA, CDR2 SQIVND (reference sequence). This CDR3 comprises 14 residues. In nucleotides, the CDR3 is TGTGCCAGTAGTATAAGGGCCAGGGGAAACATTCAGTACTTC. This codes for CASSIRARGNIQYF.

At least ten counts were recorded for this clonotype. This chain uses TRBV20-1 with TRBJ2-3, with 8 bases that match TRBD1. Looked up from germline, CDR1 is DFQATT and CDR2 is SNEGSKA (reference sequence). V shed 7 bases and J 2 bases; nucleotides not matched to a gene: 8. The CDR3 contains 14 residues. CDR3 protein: CSGRGRIYTDTQYF. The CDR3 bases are TGCAGTGGCAGGGGGCGGATCTACACAGATACGCAGTATTTT.

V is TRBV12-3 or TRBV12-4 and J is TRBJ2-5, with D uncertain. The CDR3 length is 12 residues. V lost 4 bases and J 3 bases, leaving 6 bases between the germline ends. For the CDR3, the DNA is TGTGCCAGCAGTTCGTGGGAAGAGACCCAGTACTTC. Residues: CASSSWEETQYF.

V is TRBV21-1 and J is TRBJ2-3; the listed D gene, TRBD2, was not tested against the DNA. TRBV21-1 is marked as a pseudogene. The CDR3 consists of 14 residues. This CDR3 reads CASSKGRFTDTQYF. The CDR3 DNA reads TGTGCCAGCAGCAAAGGGAGGTTCACAGATACGCAGTATTTT.

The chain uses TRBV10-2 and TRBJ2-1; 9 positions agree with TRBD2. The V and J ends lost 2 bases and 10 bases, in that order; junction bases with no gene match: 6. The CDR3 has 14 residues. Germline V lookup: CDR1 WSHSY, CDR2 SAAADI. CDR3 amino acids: CASSEKTSGGEQFF. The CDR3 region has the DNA TGCGCCAGCAGTGAGAAGACTAGCGGCGGCGAGCAGTTCTTC.

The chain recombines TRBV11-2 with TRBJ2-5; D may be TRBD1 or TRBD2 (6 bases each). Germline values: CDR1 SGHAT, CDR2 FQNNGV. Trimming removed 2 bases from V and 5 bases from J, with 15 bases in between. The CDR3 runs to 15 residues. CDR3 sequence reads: CASSLHQGRWETQYF. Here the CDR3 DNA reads TGTGCCAGCAGCTTACATCAGGGGAGGTGGGAGACCCAGTACTTC.

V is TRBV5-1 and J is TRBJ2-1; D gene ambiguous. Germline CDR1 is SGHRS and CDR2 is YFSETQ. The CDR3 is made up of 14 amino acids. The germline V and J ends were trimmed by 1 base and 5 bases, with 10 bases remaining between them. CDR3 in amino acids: CASSLPPLNNEQFF. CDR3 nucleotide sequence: TGCGCCAGCAGCTTGCCGCCGTTGAACAATGAGCAGTTCTTC.

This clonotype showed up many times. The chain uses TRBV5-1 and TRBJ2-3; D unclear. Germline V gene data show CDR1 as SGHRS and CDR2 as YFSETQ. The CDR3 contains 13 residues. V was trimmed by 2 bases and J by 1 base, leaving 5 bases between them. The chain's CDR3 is CASSFRGTDTQYF. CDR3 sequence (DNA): TGCGCCAGCAGCTTTAGGGGCACAGATACGCAGTATTTT.

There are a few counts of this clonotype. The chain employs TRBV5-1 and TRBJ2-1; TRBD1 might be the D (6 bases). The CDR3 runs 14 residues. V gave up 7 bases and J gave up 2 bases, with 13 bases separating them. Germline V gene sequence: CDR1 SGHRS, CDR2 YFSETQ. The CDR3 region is CASLKGDTYNEQFF. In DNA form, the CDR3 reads TGCGCCAGCCTGAAGGGGGACACCTACAATGAGCAGTTCTTC.

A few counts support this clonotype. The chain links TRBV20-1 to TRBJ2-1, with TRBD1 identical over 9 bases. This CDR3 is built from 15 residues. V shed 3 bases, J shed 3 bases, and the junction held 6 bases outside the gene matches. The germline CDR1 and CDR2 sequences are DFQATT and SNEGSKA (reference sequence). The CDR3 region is CSASPDRGVYNEQFF. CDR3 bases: TGCAGTGCTAGCCCCGACAGGGGGGTCTACAATGAGCAGTTCTTC.